Listed below are T cell receptor beta chains from one sample, sequenced in a study of OX40 agonist ivuxolimab in advanced cancers. Sequenced by immunoSEQ multiplex PCR; TCRdb stores in-frame clones only, minus some. The data hold almost 70,000 clones, with approximately 89% observed a single time. The sequenced sample was CD4+ or CD8+ T cells sorted from blood, obtained in a trial of the OX40 agonist ivuxolimab. The receptors were sampled from an adult with an advanced solid tumor such as melanoma, head and neck, liver or kidney cancer. CDR3s include the opening cysteine and the closing phenylalanine or tryptophan. The D gene is left open where the match is weak. A row's size may be missing; if present it is once, few, many or a size class.

size	J	V	D	CDR3	DNA
NA	TRBJ2-7	TRBV18	TRBD2	CASSPGGRAGEQYF	TGTGCCAGCTCACCAGGGGGGAGGGCCGGCGAGCAGTACTTC
few	TRBJ1-1	TRBV7-6	NA	CASSSDSNTEAFF	TGTGCCAGCAGCTCGGACAGTAACACTGAAGCTTTCTTT
NA	TRBJ2-1	TRBV5-1	NA	CASSSTGPSHYNEQFF	TGCGCCAGCAGCTCTACCGGGCCTTCGCATTACAATGAGCAGTTCTTC
NA	TRBJ2-7	TRBV9	TRBD2	CASSPQAGGFYEQYF	TGTGCCAGCAGCCCGCAAGCGGGAGGGTTCTACGAGCAGTACTTC
once	TRBJ2-1	TRBV19	TRBD1	CASSITGQGYEQFF	TGTGCCAGTAGTATAACTGGACAGGGGTATGAGCAGTTCTTC
NA	TRBJ1-5	TRBV2	NA	CASSPGLYSNQPQHF	TGTGCCAGCAGTCCGGGACTTTATAGCAATCAGCCCCAGCATTTT
once	TRBJ2-6	TRBV14	NA	CASSLIQGHSGANVLTF	TGTGCCAGCAGCCTGATACAGGGCCACTCTGGGGCCAACGTCCTGACTTTC
NA	TRBJ2-5	TRBV7-9	NA	CASSVGGDRFETQYF	TGTGCCAGCAGCGTCGGGGGAGATCGCTTTGAGACCCAGTACTTC
NA	TRBJ1-3	TRBV7-2	NA	CASSSFLYSGNTIYF	TGTGCCAGCAGCTCGTTCCTATACTCTGGAAACACCATATATTTT
NA	TRBJ1-5	TRBV19	TRBD1	CASSKQGALSNQPQHF	TGTGCCAGTAGTAAACAGGGGGCGCTTAGCAATCAGCCCCAGCATTTT
NA	TRBJ1-2	TRBV10-1	NA	CASSDRGNYGYTF	TGCGCCAGCAGTGACAGAGGTAACTATGGCTACACCTTC
NA	TRBJ1-1	TRBV6-6	TRBD1	CASRIGTVDTEAFF	TGTGCCAGCAGAATTGGGACAGTAGACACTGAAGCTTTCTTT
NA	TRBJ1-2	TRBV7-9	NA	CASSLGQASSYGYTF	TGTGCCAGCAGCTTAGGGCAAGCAAGTAGCTATGGCTACACCTTC
once	TRBJ1-1	TRBV7-3	TRBD1	CASSSHRGNTEAFF	TGTGCCAGCAGCTCTCACAGGGGGAACACTGAAGCTTTCTTT
NA	TRBJ2-4	TRBV5-6	NA	CASSLVGGKNIQYF	TGTGCCAGCAGCTTGGTGGGCGGCAAAAACATTCAGTACTTC
NA	TRBJ1-2	TRBV30	NA	CAWSIGTFGYTF	TGTGCCTGGAGTATTGGGACTTTTGGCTACACCTTC
NA	TRBJ2-7	TRBV6-5	NA	CAIGTSYEQYF	TGTGCCATCGGGACTTCTTACGAGCAGTACTTC
NA	TRBJ1-1	TRBV7-9	TRBD1	CASSSNHPGQGTPGAFF	TGTGCCAGCAGCTCGAACCACCCGGGACAGGGGACGCCCGGAGCTTTCTTT